Listed here are 6 T cell receptor beta chains from one sample, sequenced in a study of graft-versus-host responses after intestinal transplantation. No antigens are known for them. Assay: immunoSEQ multiplex PCR; the TCRdb copy retains only in-frame clones and omits some. The sample contains approximately 97,000 clones, about nine tenths of which appear only once. This material consisted of unstimulated CD4+ T cells sorted from spleen or lymph node cells, taken before transplant. The receptors were gathered from a human donor who was the organ donor for an intestinal transplant.

The J gene is TRBJ2-5, the V gene TRBV19, with 10 bases that match TRBD1. The V gene's germline CDR1 is LNHDA and CDR2 SQIVND (reference sequence). V was clipped by 3 bases and J by 3 bases; unmatched bases: 1. The CDR3 is made up of 14 amino acids. The CDR3 DNA reads TGTGCCAGTAGTATGGGGACAGGGGAAGAGACCCAGTACTTC. This gives the protein CASSMGTGEETQYF.

V usage is TRBV7-2 and J usage is TRBJ1-4, with D hard to call. The CDR3 runs to 18 residues. Per germline, CDR1 SGHTA and CDR2 FQGNSA. V was clipped by 1 base and J by 2 bases, with 17 bases between them. The CDR3 bases are TGTGCCAGCAGCTTAGTACAGCCCACGGAAACGACTAATGAAAAACTGTTTTTT. Its translation is CASSLVQPTETTNEKLFF. The full variable domain, completed using reference TRBV7-2 and TRBJ1-4, is GAGVSQSPSNKVTEKGKDVELRCDPISGHTALYWYRQSLGQGLEFLIYFQGNSAPDKSGLPSDRFSAERTGGSVSTLTIQRTQQEDSAVYLCASSLVQPTETTNEKLFFGSGTQLSVL.

The chain links TRBV29-1 to TRBJ1-1; D is uncertain. V shed 1 base and J shed 6 bases, with 12 bases lying between them. The CDR3 is 13 residues long. Germline loops: CDR1 SQVTM, CDR2 ANQGSEA. This chain's CDR3 is CSVEGGVRAEAFF. DNA of the CDR3: TGCAGCGTTGAAGGCGGGGTAAGGGCTGAAGCTTTCTTT.

This clone was seen a handful of times. V gene TRBV5-1 combines with J gene TRBJ1-3; tentatively, D is TRBD1 (6 bases). From germline, CDR1 is SGHRS and CDR2 YFSETQ. The CDR3 runs 13 residues. Trimming took off 7 bases at V and 4 bases at J, with 12 bases between the two ends. This CDR3 is CASGSGDGNTIYF. For the CDR3, the DNA is TGCGCCAGCGGGTCAGGGGACGGAAACACCATATATTTT.

The J gene is TRBJ1-6, the V gene TRBV4-1, with 7 bases that match TRBD1. This CDR3 contains 13 residues. Germline CDR1 and CDR2: MGHRA and YSYEKL. After removal of 0 bases from V and 18 bases from J, the junction contained 8 bases not matched to a gene. The CDR3 region is CASSQDRGTVGHF. The CDR3 region has the DNA TGCGCCAGCAGCCAAGATCGTGGGACAGTGGGCCACTTT.

This chain joins TRBV5-1 and TRBJ2-7; 7 nucleotides agree with TRBD1. The CDR3 has 15 amino acids. The germline gives CDR1 SGHRS, CDR2 YFSETQ. V shed 4 bases and J 6 bases; nucleotides not matched to a gene: 13. The CDR3 nucleotides read TGCGCCAGCAGCGCTGGGGACAGTCGCTTAGTCGAGCAGTACTTC. Residues: CASSAGDSRLVEQYF. The whole variable domain, remainder taken from reference TRBV5-1 and TRBJ2-7, is KAGVTQTPRYLIKTRGQQVTLSCSPISGHRSVSWYQQTPGQGLQFLFEYFSETQRNKGNFPGRFSGRQFSNSRSEMNVSTLELGDSALYLCASSAGDSRLVEQYFGPGTRLTVT.